This T cell receptor beta chain emerged from a study of blood T cell repertoires in COVID-19. V lost 6 bases to trimming and J lost 6 bases; unmatched junction nucleotides: 11. The germline V gene has CDR1 MNHNY and CDR2 SVGAGI (reference sequence). This CDR3 contains 16 residues. Method: immunoSEQ multiplex PCR; TCRdb's copy keeps in-frame clones and lacks some. Seen here are about 160,000 clones, approximately 88% observed once, and the top ten hold about 2.6%. The V and J genes are TRBV6-6 and TRBJ2-2, with TRBD1 matching over 9 bases. The sequenced sample was peripheral blood. The sequence derives from a man aged 55 to 69 with acute or convalescent COVID-19. CDR3 residues: CASRGTGTGYAGELFF. CDR3 in DNA: TGTGCCAGCAGAGGAACCGGGACAGGGTACGCCGGGGAGCTGTTTTTT.